The rows below give T cell receptor beta chains drawn from one sample of a study of control samples from healthy donors and cancer patients. Produced via immunoSEQ multiplex PCR; TCRdb's table is partial and in-frame only. The data hold around 85,000 clones, with about 89% observed a single time. Input material: blood. The receptors come from a woman aged 60-75 years in good health. Each CDR3 is given with its conserved first and last residue. D genes are given only for firm matches. Some rows have no size entry. The others give once, few or many, or a class for an expanded clone.

d_call,clone_size,j_call,v_call,cdr3_nt,cdr3_aa
-,-,TRBJ1-4,TRBV6-5,TGTGCCAGCAGTTATAATGAAAAACTGTTTTTT,CASSYNEKLFF
TRBD1,-,TRBJ1-2,TRBV28,TGTGCCAGCAGTCCGGACAGGGGAATTTATGGCTACACCTTC,CASSPDRGIYGYTF
-,-,TRBJ1-1,TRBV5-6,TGTGCCAGCAGCTTGGGGCCAGGGCCGTACACTGAAGCTTTCTTT,CASSLGPGPYTEAFF
TRBD1,-,TRBJ1-2,TRBV30,TGTGCCTGGAGTCCAACAGGGGGCTATGGACTAGCTAACTATGGCTACACCTTC,CAWSPTGGYGLANYGYTF
-,-,TRBJ2-5,TRBV7-9,TGTGCCAGCAGCCCCCCCAGCGGGCTCCAAGAGACCCAGTACTTC,CASSPPSGLQETQYF
TRBD2,-,TRBJ2-1,TRBV27,TGTGCCAGCAGTACCCGACCTAGCGGGCCATACAATGAGCAGTTCTTC,CASSTRPSGPYNEQFF
TRBD1,-,TRBJ1-1,TRBV12-3/TRBV12-4,TGTGCCATAGACAGGGCCACTGAAGCTTTCTTT,CAIDRATEAFF
TRBD2,-,TRBJ2-1,TRBV7-6,TGTGCCAGCAGCCCCGGACTAGCGGGAGTTGAGCAGTTCTTC,CASSPGLAGVEQFF
-,few,TRBJ1-6,TRBV2,TGTGCCAGCAAGCCGGGCCTTTGGGATTCACCCCTCCACTTT,CASKPGLWDSPLHF
-,-,TRBJ1-1,TRBV19,TGTGCCAGTAGGGGACATCTGAACACTGAAGCTTTCTTT,CASRGHLNTEAFF
TRBD1,-,TRBJ1-2,TRBV27,TGTGCCAGCAGTTTATACAGGGGACGGGGTGGCTACACCTTC,CASSLYRGRGGYTF
TRBD2,-,TRBJ2-3,TRBV2,TGTGCCAGCAGTGAAGTGGGGTTGGCGGGGGGCGGCACAGATACGCAGTATTTT,CASSEVGLAGGGTDTQYF
-,-,TRBJ2-7,TRBV28,TGTGCCAGCAGCAGAATAGCGGAAGGCTCCTACGAGCAGTACTTC,CASSRIAEGSYEQYF
TRBD1,-,TRBJ2-1,TRBV4-1,TGCGCCAGCAGCCAAAGGCAGGGGGATGAGCAGTTCTTC,CASSQRQGDEQFF
-,-,TRBJ2-5,TRBV5-3,TGTGCTACTAAAGTGCAAGGGGCTCACAAGGAGACCCAGTACTTC,CATKVQGAHKETQYF
TRBD1,-,TRBJ1-1,TRBV7-2,TGTGCCAGCAGCTTAGGGGACAGACAGAACACTGAAGCTTTCTTT,CASSLGDRQNTEAFF
TRBD1,-,TRBJ1-1,TRBV15,TGTGCCACCAGCTGGGACAGGGGGGCTGAAGCTTTCTTT,CATSWDRGAEAFF
-,-,TRBJ1-5,TRBV6-2/TRBV6-3,TGTGCCAGCAGTTACCGGGCCTATAGCAATCAGCCCCAGCATTTT,CASSYRAYSNQPQHF
-,-,TRBJ2-5,TRBV11-3,TGTGCCAGCAGCCGGACAGAGGTAGAGAGCCAGTACTTC,CASSRTEVESQYF
-,-,TRBJ1-2,TRBV7-9,TGTGCCAGCAGCTTAGTCGGTCGAAACTATGGCTACACCTTC,CASSLVGRNYGYTF
-,-,TRBJ1-2,TRBV29-1,TGCAGCACAGAGACGGCGGACTATGGCTACACCTTC,CSTETADYGYTF
-,-,TRBJ1-2,TRBV5-1,TGCGCCAGCAGCTTCCAACTTGAAGGCTACACCTTC,CASSFQLEGYTF
-,few,TRBJ1-5,TRBV18,TGTGCCAGCTCACAAATTAATAGCAATCAGCCCCAGCATTTT,CASSQINSNQPQHF
-,-,TRBJ1-2,TRBV10-3,TGTGCCATATCACCCCTACAGGGCCCCCCGGGGGGCTACACCTTC,CAISPLQGPPGGYTF
TRBD1,-,TRBJ2-3,TRBV19,TGTGCCAGTAGTACCCGGACAGGGTTCACAGATACGCAGTATTTT,CASSTRTGFTDTQYF
-,-,TRBJ1-5,TRBV27,TGTGCCAGCAGTTTAACGGGCCCCATCCTTGACCAGCCCCAGCATTTT,CASSLTGPILDQPQHF
-,-,TRBJ2-5,TRBV6-1,TGTGCCAGCAGTGAAGTCGGGGAGACCCAGTACTTC,CASSEVGETQYF
TRBD1,once,TRBJ1-2,TRBV7-2,TGTGCCAGCAGCTTCGGACAGGTGATTGTTGGTGGCTACACCTTC,CASSFGQVIVGGYTF
-,once,TRBJ2-7,TRBV10-1,TGCGCCAGCAGTGTCGAGGCCTCCTACGAGCAGTACTTC,CASSVEASYEQYF
-,-,TRBJ2-5,TRBV6-2/TRBV6-3,TGTGCCAGCAGTTACGTCGAGACCCAGTACTTC,CASSYVETQYF
-,-,TRBJ1-1,TRBV11-3,TGTGCCAGCAGCTTAGATGGCACACGGACCATGAACACTGAAGCTTTCTTT,CASSLDGTRTMNTEAFF
-,-,TRBJ2-5,TRBV29-1,TGCAGCGTTGTGCACCCGTACCAAGAGACCCAGTACTTC,CSVVHPYQETQYF
-,-,TRBJ1-2,TRBV6-5,TGTGCCAGCAGTATATTAGAGGGTACCTATGGCTACACCTTC,CASSILEGTYGYTF
TRBD2,once,TRBJ2-1,TRBV28,TGTGCCAGCAGTTTTTCGGCTAGCGGGAGATATGAGCAGTTCTTC,CASSFSASGRYEQFF
-,-,TRBJ1-1,TRBV6-5,TGTGCCAGCACGCAACAGGGAAACACTGAAGCTTTCTTT,CASTQQGNTEAFF
-,-,TRBJ2-7,TRBV6-6,TGTGCCAGCAGTAACACAGCGGACGAGCAGTACTTC,CASSNTADEQYF
-,-,TRBJ1-2,TRBV11-2,TGTGCCAGCAGCTTAGATGGGTACAGGGCGTACTATGGCTACACCTTC,CASSLDGYRAYYGYTF
-,-,TRBJ2-1,TRBV24-1,TGTGCCACCAGTGACCCTGATACAGAGCAGTTCTTC,CATSDPDTEQFF
TRBD1,-,TRBJ1-2,TRBV5-4,TGTGCCAGCAGCTGGGCCTCACAGGGGGCGCGTGGCTACACCTTC,CASSWASQGARGYTF
TRBD2,-,TRBJ2-2,TRBV19,TGTGCCAGTAGTATCCCCAGCGGGAGTAGCACCGGGGAGCTGTTTTTT,CASSIPSGSSTGELFF
-,-,TRBJ1-4,TRBV5-6,TGTGCCAGCAGCTTTTACCGGGGGACCGAAAAACTGTTTTTT,CASSFYRGTEKLFF
-,once,TRBJ2-7,TRBV28,TGTGCCAGCAGTTTTAGCAGTGGGCGAGTCGGCGAGCAGTACTTC,CASSFSSGRVGEQYF
TRBD2,-,TRBJ2-2,TRBV9,TGTGCCAGCAGCCCAGGTTTATTAGCGGGAGGTGCGGGCACCGGGGAGCTGTTTTTT,CASSPGLLAGGAGTGELFF
TRBD1,few,TRBJ2-1,TRBV19,TGTGCCAGTAGTCTGGACAGGGGTGAGCAGTTCTTC,CASSLDRGEQFF
-,-,TRBJ1-4,TRBV11-3,TGTGCCAGCAGCTTAGATCGCTACCCAACTAATGAAAAACTGTTTTTT,CASSLDRYPTNEKLFF
-,-,TRBJ2-2,TRBV5-1,TGCGCCAGCAGCTTTGCCCTGTTAGGGGGGCGAGGCGGGGAGCTGTTTTTT,CASSFALLGGRGGELFF
-,-,TRBJ2-4,TRBV7-3,TGTGCCAGCAGCTTAACCGCGGCAGGGCGAGACATTCAGTACTTC,CASSLTAAGRDIQYF
-,-,TRBJ1-1,TRBV3-1/TRBV3-2,TGTGCCAGCAGCCAAGATGTCAGGAACACTGAAGCTTTCTTT,CASSQDVRNTEAFF
-,-,TRBJ2-3,TRBV5-1,TGCGCCAGCAGCTTGGGCAGGGATCCAGATACGCAGTATTTT,CASSLGRDPDTQYF
TRBD1,-,TRBJ2-5,TRBV5-1,TGCGCCAGCAGTGGGCGGACAGGACTGCAAGAGACCCAGTACTTC,CASSGRTGLQETQYF
-,-,TRBJ1-1,TRBV6-1,TGTGCCAGCAGTGAACCAGTCAGGGGAAAGACTGAAGCTTTCTTT,CASSEPVRGKTEAFF
TRBD1,-,TRBJ1-1,TRBV28,TGTGCCAGCAGTTTATACCGACAGGGTTGGGGAAGTATGAACACTGAAGCTTTCTTT,CASSLYRQGWGSMNTEAFF
-,-,TRBJ2-3,TRBV12-3/TRBV12-4,TGTGCCAGTCCCGGATGGCATACGCAGTATTTT,CASPGWHTQYF
-,-,TRBJ1-1,TRBV11-2,TGTGCCAGCAGCCAGGCACGGGGGGCCCGAGATGAAGCTTTCTTT,CASSQARGARDEAFF
TRBD1,-,TRBJ1-3,TRBV18,TGTGCCAGCTCACTGAGTCAGGGGGCACCCTCTGGAAACACCATATATTTT,CASSLSQGAPSGNTIYF